Below are 24 T cell receptor beta chains sequenced from a single sample in a study of beta chain features in type 1 diabetes. TCRB transcripts that were expressed got sequenced, as all of the isolated RNA had been reverse transcribed. Only in-frame clones appear in the TCRdb table, and some are missing; sequencing was by immunoSEQ multiplex PCR. The sample includes about 320,000 clones, 12% to 15% of them seen just once. Sequenced sample: central memory CD4+ T cells from blood. These receptors were obtained from a man between 25 and 39 years old in good health.

This clone occurred a few times. The rearrangement joins TRBV19 to TRBJ1-1; D possibly corresponds to TRBD1 (5 bases). Germline V CDR1 and CDR2: LNHDA, SQIVND (reference sequence). V was clipped by 6 bases and J by 0 bases, with 11 bases between them. This CDR3 comprises 14 residues. CDR3 region: CASRPTGVNTEAFF. In nucleotides, the CDR3 is TGTGCCAGTAGACCGACGGGGGTGAACACTGAAGCTTTCTTT.

This clone showed up just a few times. The genes are TRBV27 and TRBJ2-5, with 10 bases that match TRBD1. After removal of 6 bases from V and 5 bases from J, the junction contained 9 bases not matched to a gene. The CDR3 is made up of 15 amino acids. The germline gives CDR1 MNHEY, CDR2 SMNVEV (reference sequence). The CDR3 nucleotides read TGTGCCAGCAGCCGAGACAGGGGGCGCTCGGAGACCCAGTACTTC. It codes for CASSRDRGRSETQYF.

This chain links TRBV28 with TRBJ1-2; D remains unclear. Looked up from germline, CDR1 is MDHEN and CDR2 is SYDVKM. CDR3 length: 12 residues. V was trimmed by 3 bases and J by 6 bases, leaving 8 bases between them. CDR3 DNA: TGTGCCAGCAGTTTCGGAGGGAATGGCTACACCTTC. This encodes CASSFGGNGYTF.

This clone was seen more than once but under ten times. The chain is built from TRBV5-6 and TRBJ2-7, with 9 bases lining up with TRBD1. CDR3 length: 13 amino acids. Trimming took 3 bases from V and 6 from J; bases not matched to a gene: 4. Germline loops: CDR1 SGHDT, CDR2 YYEEEE. The CDR3 nucleotides read TGTGCCAGCAGCTGGGACAGGGAGAGCGAGCAGTACTTC. Translating it yields CASSWDRESEQYF. Full variable domain (remainder filled in from reference TRBV5-6 and TRBJ2-7): DAGVTQSPTHLIKTRGQQVTLRCSPKSGHDTVSWYQQALGQGPQFIFQYYEEEERQRGNFPDRFSGHQFPNYSSELNVNALLLGDSALYLCASSWDRESEQYFGPGTRLTVT.

This clone has ten or more counts. The V gene is TRBV27, the J gene TRBJ1-1; no reliable D call. CDR3 length: 13 amino acids. Germline CDR1 is MNHEY and CDR2 is SMNVEV (reference sequence). V was pared by 4 bases and J by 4 bases, with 10 bases between. The DNA for the CDR3 is TGTGCCAGCAGTTCAAGAACCGTCACTGAAGCTTTCTTT. Translating it yields CASSSRTVTEAFF.

This chain connects TRBV7-2 to TRBJ2-2; 11 bases match TRBD2. This CDR3 comprises 18 residues. Germline lookup yields CDR1 SGHTA and CDR2 FQGNSA. Unmatched junction bases numbered 14, after V lost 5 bases and J lost 6 bases. The chain's CDR3 is CASSLRPPSGRIPGELFF. DNA of the CDR3: TGTGCCAGCAGCCTTAGACCCCCTAGCGGGAGGATTCCCGGGGAGCTGTTTTTT.

This clone was found a few times. V and J are TRBV7-8 and TRBJ2-1; the D gene is possibly TRBD2 (7 bases). Germline assignment: CDR1 SGHVS and CDR2 FQNEAQ. This CDR3 is built from 13 residues. V lost 8 bases and J lost 2, with 10 bases in between. CDR3 sequence reads: CASQGGAYNEQFF. The CDR3 bases are TGTGCCAGCCAAGGGGGGGCCTACAATGAGCAGTTCTTC.

This clone was observed a handful of times. V gene TRBV5-6 combines with J gene TRBJ1-1, with a weak D call TRBD1 (6 bases). Per the germline V gene, CDR1 is SGHDT and CDR2 is YYEEEE. The ends were cut back, 2 bases at V and 9 bases at J, with 14 bases in the middle. This CDR3 region has 13 residues. The CDR3 DNA follows: TGTGCCAGCAGCTTTAAGAGGCAGGGGAAAGCTTTCTTT. Protein product: CASSFKRQGKAFF.

V gene TRBV7-2 combines with J gene TRBJ2-7, with D possibly matching TRBD1 (5 bases). The CDR3 is 15 amino acids. The V gene's germline CDR1 is SGHTA and CDR2 FQGNSA. The V end was cut by 1 base, the J end by 0 bases, with 10 bases between. The CDR3 protein is CASSLVRQSSYEQYF. The CDR3 DNA follows: TGTGCCAGCAGCTTAGTCCGACAGTCCTCCTACGAGCAGTACTTC.

Concerning this clone itself: Since a much larger clone is just one base distant, this may be a read error. The CDR3 loop reads CASSLERNQPQHF. The CDR3 nucleotides read TGTGCCAGCAGCTTAGAGAGGAATCAGCCCCAGCATTTT. The chain joins TRBV11-2 to TRBJ1-5; D is unresolved. CDR1 SGHAT and CDR2 FQNNGV come from the germline V gene. V lost 0 bases, J lost 4 bases, and 4 bases lay in between. CDR3 length equals 13 residues.

The genes are TRBV7-2 and TRBJ2-5, with 8 bases aligning to TRBD1. The germline CDR1 and CDR2 sequences are SGHTA and FQGNSA. The ends lost 4 bases at V and 2 bases at J; junction bases unmatched: 9. The CDR3 totals 16 residues. CDR3 coding DNA: TGTGCCAGCAGCTCCCGTAGGAGACAGGGGCAAGAGACCCAGTACTTC. Its translation is CASSSRRRQGQETQYF. The full variable domain, its missing parts supplied by reference TRBV7-2 and TRBJ2-5, is GAGVSQSPSNKVTEKGKDVELRCDPISGHTALYWYRQSLGQGLEFLIYFQGNSAPDKSGLPSDRFSAERTGGSVSTLTIQRTQQEDSAVYLCASSSRRRQGQETQYFGPGTRLLVL.

The gene calls are TRBV19 and TRBJ2-6; 9 bases match TRBD1. Germline trimming cut 8 bases from V and 2 bases from J; bases unmatched to any gene: 16. CDR3 size: 19 residues. CDR1 is LNHDA and CDR2 is SQIVND in the germline V gene (reference sequence). CDR3 loop: CASLQGALKAEAGANVLTF. The CDR3, as DNA: TGTGCCAGTCTACAGGGGGCACTTAAAGCGGAGGCTGGGGCCAACGTCCTGACTTTC. The full variable domain, rest sourced from reference TRBV19 and TRBJ2-6, is DGGITQSPKYLFRKEGQNVTLSCEQNLNHDAMYWYRQDPGQGLRLIYYSQIVNDFQKGDIAEGYSVSREKKESFPLTVTSAQKNPTAFYLCASLQGALKAEAGANVLTFGAGSRLTVL.

For this clone: The sample contains more than one DNA sequence encoding this CDR3. The genes are TRBV5-6 and TRBJ1-2, with 9 bases identical to TRBD1. The ends lost 4 bases at V and 4 bases at J; junction bases unmatched: 5. Germline CDR1 reads SGHDT; CDR2 reads YYEEEE. The CDR3 length is 14 residues. The CDR3 loop is CASSATGGTYGYTF. CDR3 DNA: TGTGCCAGCAGCGCGACAGGGGGGACCTATGGCTACACCTTC.

The chain joins TRBV30 to TRBJ1-4; D is undetermined. The CDR3 has 13 amino acids. Germline CDR1 GTSNPN, CDR2 SVGIG (reference sequence). Trimming shortened V by 2 bases and J by 10 bases, and 14 bases separated the two germline ends. Here the CDR3 reads CAWSRWAMTKLFF. CDR3 coding DNA: TGTGCCTGGAGTAGGTGGGCTATGACAAAACTGTTTTTT.

In its sample, this clone was seen a few times. The chain is built from TRBV6-1 and TRBJ2-1; D remains ambiguous. Trimming removed 5 bases from V and 9 bases from J, with 11 bases in between. This CDR3 is 12 amino acids long. Germline assignment: CDR1 MNHNS and CDR2 SASEGT. The CDR3 DNA is TGTGCCAGCAGTACCCTAGTCAGTGAGCAGTTCTTC. It codes for CASSTLVSEQFF.

CDR3 nucleotide sequence: TGTGCCAGCAGCTCAGCGGGAGTGGGGGAGCTGTTTTTT. Its protein product is CASSSAGVGELFF. The chain joins TRBV5-5 to TRBJ2-2; 8 bases align to TRBD2. The junction had 3 bases not matched to a gene; V was cut back by 3 bases and J by 8 bases. In germline, CDR1 is SGHKS, CDR2 YYEKEE (reference sequence). CDR3 length: 13 residues. Supplemented by reference TRBV5-5 and TRBJ2-2, the full variable domain reads DAGVTQSPTHLIKTRGQQVTLRCSPISGHKSVSWYQQVLGQGPQFIFQYYEKEERGRGNFPDRFSARQFPNYSSELNVNALLLGDSALYLCASSSAGVGELFFGEGSRLTVL.

The chain combines TRBV2 with TRBJ2-3, with 9 positions matching TRBD1. With V trimmed by 6 bases and J by 4 bases, 8 bases remained unmatched. The CDR3 sequence is 15 residues long. Germline values: CDR1 SNHLY, CDR2 FYNNEI. The CDR3 DNA sequence: TGTGCCAGCAGCCGGCGGGACAGGGAGGCAGATACGCAGTATTTT. It encodes CASSRRDREADTQYF.

The chain uses TRBV6-5 and TRBJ2-2; 11 bases line up with TRBD2. CDR1 is MNHEY, CDR2 SVGAGI, per germline. V lost 7 bases and J lost 6; bases outside the gene matches: 7. This CDR3 comprises 15 residues. Here the CDR3 DNA reads TGTGCCAGCACCCTCACTAGCGGGAGATCCGGGGAGCTGTTTTTT. Protein sequence: CASTLTSGRSGELFF.

The V and J genes are TRBV5-1 and TRBJ2-2, with 7 bases fitting TRBD2. Germline values: CDR1 SGHRS, CDR2 YFSETQ. The V and J ends lost 4 bases and 2 bases, in that order; junction bases with no gene match: 5. This CDR3 region has 15 residues. The CDR3 DNA reads as TGCGCCAGCAGCCCTCGGGGGGATAACACCGGGGAGCTGTTTTTT. Protein product: CASSPRGDNTGELFF.

A few counts support this clone. The J gene is TRBJ2-4, the V gene TRBV6-6; the D is unclear. The germline V gene encodes CDR1 MNHNY and CDR2 SVGAGI (reference sequence). The CDR3 is 14 residues long. The ends were cut back, 5 bases at V and 4 bases at J, with 12 bases in the middle. DNA for the CDR3: TGTGCCAGCAGTCCCGCCCGGCAAAAAAACATTCAGTACTTC. It yields the protein CASSPARQKNIQYF.

The genes are TRBV2 and TRBJ2-7; a weak D match, TRBD1 (5 bases). The CDR3 has 15 amino acids. CDR1 is SNHLY, CDR2 FYNNEI, per germline. The germline V and J ends were trimmed by 6 bases and 0 bases, with 15 bases remaining between them. CDR3 amino acids: CASSPRARSSYEQYF. CDR3 DNA sequence: TGTGCCAGCAGCCCCAGGGCGAGGAGCTCCTACGAGCAGTACTTC.

The rearrangement links TRBV7-9 to TRBJ2-2, with 11 nucleotides matching TRBD2. CDR1 SEHNR and CDR2 FQNEAQ come from the germline V gene (reference sequence). V lost 5 bases to trimming and J lost 2 bases; unmatched junction nucleotides: 4. This CDR3 is built from 16 residues. CDR3 sequence (DNA): TGTGCCAGCAGCCTCGGGACTAGCGGAAACACCGGGGAGCTGTTTTTT. This sequence encodes CASSLGTSGNTGELFF.

The table lists this clone with a few counts. CDR3: CASSLTTYTGELFF. DNA of the CDR3: TGTGCCAGCAGCTTAACCACTTACACCGGGGAGCTGTTTTTT. J is TRBJ2-2 and V is TRBV11-3; D not certain. This CDR3 has 14 amino acids. The V gene's germline CDR1 is SGHNT and CDR2 YENEEA. The V end lost 2 bases, the J end lost 3 bases, and 7 bases lay between the germline ends.

The V call is TRBV2, the J call TRBJ2-1; 7 bases map to TRBD2. The germline V gene has CDR1 SNHLY and CDR2 FYNNEI. CDR3 length equals 15 residues. The trim removed 4 bases at V and 0 bases at J, leaving 3 bases unmatched. CDR3 DNA: TGTGCCAGCAGTGGAATAGCGGGCTCCTACAATGAGCAGTTCTTC. It encodes CASSGIAGSYNEQFF.